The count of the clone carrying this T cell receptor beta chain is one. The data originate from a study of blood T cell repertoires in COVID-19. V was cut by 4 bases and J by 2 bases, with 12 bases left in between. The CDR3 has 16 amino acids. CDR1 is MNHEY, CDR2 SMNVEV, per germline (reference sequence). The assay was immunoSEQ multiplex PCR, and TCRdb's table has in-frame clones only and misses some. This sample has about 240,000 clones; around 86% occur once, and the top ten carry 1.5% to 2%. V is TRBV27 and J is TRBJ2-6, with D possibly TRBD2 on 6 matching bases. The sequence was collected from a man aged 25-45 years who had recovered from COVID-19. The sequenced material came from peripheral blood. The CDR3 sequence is CASSWGSGAGANVLTF. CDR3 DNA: TGTGCCAGCAGTTGGGGCTCGGGAGCTGGGGCCAACGTCCTGACTTTC.